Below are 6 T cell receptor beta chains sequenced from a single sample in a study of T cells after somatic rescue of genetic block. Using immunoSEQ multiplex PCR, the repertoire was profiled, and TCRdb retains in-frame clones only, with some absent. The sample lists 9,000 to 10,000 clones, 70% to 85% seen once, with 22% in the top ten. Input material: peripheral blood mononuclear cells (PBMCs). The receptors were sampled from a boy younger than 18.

Written as DNA, the CDR3 is TGCAGCGTTCGACAGGGGTGGGGAATGAACACTGAAGCTTTCTTT. Encoded protein: CSVRQGWGMNTEAFF. This chain uses TRBV29-1 with TRBJ1-1; 8 nucleotides match TRBD1. Germline loops: CDR1 SQVTM, CDR2 ANQGSEA. This CDR3 has 15 amino acids. The trim removed 5 bases at V and 0 bases at J, leaving 8 bases unmatched.

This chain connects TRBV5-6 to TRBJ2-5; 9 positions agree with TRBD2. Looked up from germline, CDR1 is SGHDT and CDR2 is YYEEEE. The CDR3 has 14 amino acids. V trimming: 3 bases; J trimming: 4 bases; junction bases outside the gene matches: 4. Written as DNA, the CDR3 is TGTGCCAGCAGCTGGACTAGCGCGCGAGAGACCCAGTACTTC. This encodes CASSWTSARETQYF.

The CDR3: CASSVLAHSNSPLHF. CDR3 DNA: TGTGCCAGTAGTGTACTGGCACACAGTAATTCACCCCTCCACTTT. V gene TRBV19 combines with J gene TRBJ1-6; D ambiguous. This CDR3 spans 15 amino acids. Trimming removed 5 bases from V and 6 bases from J, with 14 bases in between. Germline assignment: CDR1 LNHDA and CDR2 SQIVND (reference sequence).

The DNA for the CDR3 is TGTGCCAGCAGCGCGCCGGGACGCCGGATAGATACGCAGTATTTT. Its protein product is CASSAPGRRIDTQYF. This chain links TRBV7-3 with TRBJ2-3; perhaps D is TRBD1 or TRBD2 (5 bases each). The CDR3 extends over 15 amino acids. Looked up from germline, CDR1 is SGHTA and CDR2 is FQGTGA. The V end was cut by 5 bases, the J end by 5 bases, with 17 bases between. The entire variable domain, with the rest obtained from reference TRBV7-3 and TRBJ2-3, is as follows: GAGVSQTPSNKVTEKGKYVELRCDPISGHTALYWYRQSLGQGPEFLIYFQGTGAADDSGLPNDRFFAVRPEGSVSTLKIQRTERGDSAVYLCASSAPGRRIDTQYFGPGTRLTVL.

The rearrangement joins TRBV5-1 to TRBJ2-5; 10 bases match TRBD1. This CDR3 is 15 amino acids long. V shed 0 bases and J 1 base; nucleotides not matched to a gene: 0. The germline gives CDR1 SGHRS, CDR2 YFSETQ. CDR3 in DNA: TGCGCCAGCAGCTTGGGACAGGGGGCCCAAGAGACCCAGTACTTC. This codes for CASSLGQGAQETQYF.

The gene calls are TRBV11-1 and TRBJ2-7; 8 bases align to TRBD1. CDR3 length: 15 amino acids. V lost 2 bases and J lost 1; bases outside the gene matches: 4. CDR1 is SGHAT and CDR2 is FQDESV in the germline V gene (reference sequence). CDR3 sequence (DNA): TGTGCCAGCAGCTTAAGGACAGGGCTGTCCTACGAGCAGTACTTC. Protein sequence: CASSLRTGLSYEQYF.